The T cell receptor beta chain described here comes from a study of cytomegalovirus exposure and HLA in healthy donors. The study's findings and limits: Reportedly, a later analysis found an Asian-associated ancestry cluster had fewer N-insertions than the approximately 670-donor mean. The records held CMV serostatus as the only immune exposure information.

Comment on this clone: No antigen is known for it.

The PCR used 60 Vbeta and 13 Jbeta primers. Per the original data handling: Roughly 10 million shared chains were among some 75 million unique TCR beta chains counted in a later analysis. Profiling relied on immunoSEQ multiplex PCR, and the TCRdb table lists in-frame clones only, not all of them. The DNA was the basis for D and trimming; V, J and clone size are from that table. The table lists tens of thousands of clones, about three quarters of them singletons, with approximately 2.3% in the top ten. Though nominally healthy at sampling, donors likely had unrecorded immune exposures. The CDR3 runs 16 residues. V shed 2 bases and J shed 9 bases, with 21 bases lying between them. Per the germline V gene, CDR1 is SGHNT and CDR2 is YYREEE (reference sequence).

This clonotype was obtained from a female donor in good health and CMV-seronegative. The chain links TRBV5-4 to TRBJ2-1; TRBD2 is a possible D gene (7 bases). Material for sequencing was PBMCs. This chain's CDR3 is CASSFVGGGAVTEQFF. In DNA form, the CDR3 reads TGTGCCAGCAGCTTTGTTGGAGGGGGGGCCGTCACTGAGCAGTTCTTC.